This is a list of T cell receptor beta chains from one sample in a study of cytomegalovirus exposure and HLA in healthy donors. Sequenced by immunoSEQ multiplex PCR; TCRdb stores in-frame clones only, minus some. The repertoire includes over 100,000 clones, around three quarters of them detected once, and 2.5% to 3.5% sits in the top ten. The sequenced material came from PBMCs. These receptors came from a woman in her 30s in good health and CMV-seropositive. CDR3s include the opening cysteine and the closing phenylalanine or tryptophan. The D gene is left open where the match is weak. Clone size, where shown, is once, few, many, or a class for clones that have expanded.

>TRBV7-5|.|.|15|TRBJ1-3
CVRSLSARSGNTIYF
TGTGTCAGAAGCTTGAGTGCCCGCTCTGGAAACACCATATATTTT
>TRBV4-1|.|.|14|TRBJ2-7
CASSQTMVLPEQYF
TGCGCCAGCAGCCAAACCATGGTACTTCCCGAGCAGTACTTC
>TRBV28|.|.|15|TRBJ1-1
CASIRSLGRSPEAFF
TGTGCCAGCATCCGGAGCCTAGGGAGGTCACCTGAAGCTTTCTTT
>TRBV5-1|.|.|13|TRBJ1-2
CATPQGRNYGYTF
TGCGCCACCCCTCAGGGCAGGAACTATGGCTACACCTTC
>TRBV29-1|.|.|12|TRBJ1-2
CSATTANYGYTF
TGCAGCGCCACGACAGCAAACTATGGCTACACCTTC
>TRBV7-9|TRBD1|.|18|TRBJ2-6
CASSLGTGDYSGANVLTF
TGTGCCAGCAGCTTAGGGACAGGGGACTACTCTGGGGCCAACGTCCTGACTTTC
>TRBV5-4|.|few|16|TRBJ1-2
CASSCGTVLNYCGYTF
TGTGCCAGCAGCTGCGGGACGGTACTTAACTATTGTGGCTACACCTTC
>TRBV9|.|few|14|TRBJ2-7
CASSPRPAAYEQYF
TGTGCCAGCAGCCCACGACCGGCGGCCTACGAGCAGTACTTC
>TRBV6-1|.|.|12|TRBJ2-7
CASSEAFYKQYF
TGTGCCAGCAGTGAAGCCTTTTACAAGCAGTACTTC
>TRBV30|.|.|13|TRBJ1-2
CAWSVLDSGGYTF
TGTGCCTGGAGTGTACTGGACTCGGGGGGCTACACCTTC
>TRBV29-1|TRBD1|.|14|TRBJ2-2
CSVVWTGWTGELFF
TGCAGCGTTGTTTGGACAGGGTGGACCGGGGAGCTGTTTTTT
>TRBV28|.|.|12|TRBJ2-7
CASNGQARKQYF
TGTGCCAGCAACGGCCAGGCTCGAAAGCAGTACTTC
>TRBV28|TRBD1|.|15|TRBJ1-4
CASSLPQGGNEKLFF
TGTGCCAGCAGTCTCCCACAGGGGGGTAATGAAAAACTGTTTTTT
>TRBV11-2|.|.|14|TRBJ2-7
CASSLVRGSYEQYF
TGTGCCAGCAGCTTAGTTCGGGGGTCGTACGAGCAGTACTTC
>TRBV6-5|TRBD1|.|15|TRBJ2-7
CASSSYGTGLYEQYF
TGTGCCAGCAGTTCATACGGGACAGGGCTCTACGAGCAGTACTTC
>TRBV5-1|TRBD2|.|15|TRBJ2-1
CASSAERGGHNEQFF
TGCGCCAGCAGCGCCGAGCGGGGGGGACACAATGAGCAGTTCTTC
>TRBV4-1|.|.|13|TRBJ2-1
CASSQDPPDEQFF
TGCGCCAGCAGCCAAGATCCTCCAGATGAGCAGTTCTTC
>TRBV5-6|TRBD1|.|14|TRBJ2-7
CASSPGQTAYEQYF
TGTGCCAGCAGCCCGGGACAGACAGCCTACGAGCAGTACTTC
>TRBV7-2|.|few|15|TRBJ2-2
CASSFGTPNTGELFF
TGTGCCAGCAGCTTCGGGACTCCGAACACCGGGGAGCTGTTTTTT
>TRBV4-3|.|.|14|TRBJ2-1
CASSQESIYNEQFF
TGCGCCAGCAGCCAAGAGTCCATCTACAATGAGCAGTTCTTC
>TRBV4-1|TRBD1|.|16|TRBJ2-2
CASSQVPGGVTGELFF
TGCGCCAGCAGCCAAGTCCCAGGGGGAGTAACCGGGGAGCTGTTTTTT
>TRBV6-5|.|once|11|TRBJ2-7
CASSTGNEQYF
TGTGCCAGCAGCACAGGGAACGAGCAGTACTTC
>TRBV11-3|.|.|13|TRBJ2-1
CASASARANEQFF
TGTGCCAGCGCTTCGGCCAGGGCCAATGAGCAGTTCTTC
>TRBV5-6|TRBD1|.|15|TRBJ1-6
CASSRTQGATSPLHF
TGTGCCAGCAGCCGTACACAGGGGGCGACTTCACCCCTCCACTTT
>TRBV5-6|.|.|12|TRBJ2-7
CASSLNPREQYF
TGTGCCAGCAGCTTGAACCCCAGGGAGCAGTACTTC
>TRBV7-8|TRBD2|.|17|TRBJ2-7
CASSPTSRLAGGNEQYF
TGTGCCAGCAGCCCTACCTCGAGGTTAGCGGGGGGGAACGAGCAGTACTTC
>TRBV6-6|TRBD1|once|14|TRBJ1-2
CASSENGQGGGYTF
TGTGCCAGCAGCGAGAACGGACAGGGCGGGGGCTACACCTTC
>TRBV13|TRBD1|.|15|TRBJ2-7
CASSYRDRVVSEQYF
TGTGCCAGCAGCTACCGGGACAGGGTAGTGTCCGAGCAGTACTTC
>TRBV29-1|.|.|15|TRBJ2-1
CSVENTSPIWNEQFF
TGCAGCGTTGAAAACACTAGCCCCATCTGGAATGAGCAGTTCTTC
>TRBV6-1|.|.|14|TRBJ2-5
CASKSLADQETQYF
TGTGCCAGCAAGTCGTTGGCAGACCAAGAGACCCAGTACTTC
>TRBV28|TRBD1|.|15|TRBJ1-1
CASSPPGQGKTEAFF
TGTGCCAGCAGTCCGCCGGGACAGGGGAAAACTGAAGCTTTCTTT
>TRBV27|.|.|14|TRBJ2-5
CASKARGRWETQYF
TGTGCCAGCAAGGCGCGGGGGCGGTGGGAGACCCAGTACTTC
>TRBV29-1|TRBD2|.|14|TRBJ2-2
CSVLGLAGAGELFF
TGCAGCGTTCTGGGACTAGCGGGGGCCGGGGAGCTGTTTTTT
>TRBV6-5|.|.|14|TRBJ1-1
CASTDGGRTTEAFF
TGTGCCAGCACCGATGGCGGTCGAACCACTGAAGCTTTCTTT
>TRBV5-1|.|.|15|TRBJ1-2
CASSLGAVRNHGYTF
TGCGCCAGCAGCTTGGGGGCAGTAAGGAATCATGGCTACACCTTC
>TRBV5-6|.|.|14|TRBJ2-7
CASSSGGRAHEQYF
TGTGCCAGCAGCTCCGGCGGCAGGGCGCACGAGCAGTACTTC
>TRBV28|.|.|14|TRBJ2-7
CASSLRVRGYKQYF
TGTGCCAGCAGTCTCCGGGTCAGAGGATACAAGCAGTACTTC
>TRBV28|TRBD1|.|15|TRBJ1-2
CASSQNPQGVHGYTF
TGTGCCAGCAGTCAAAACCCCCAGGGGGTGCATGGCTACACCTTC
>TRBV5-4|.|few|15|TRBJ2-1
CASSLNTNSYNEQFF
TGTGCCAGCAGCTTGAACACCAATTCCTACAATGAGCAGTTCTTC
>TRBV5-1|.|few|16|TRBJ1-4
CASSLDQQATNEKLFF
TGCGCCAGCAGCTTGGACCAACAAGCAACTAATGAAAAACTGTTTTTT
>TRBV5-6|TRBD1|.|12|TRBJ2-7
CASSGDRYEQYF
TGTGCCAGCAGCGGGGACAGGTACGAGCAGTACTTC
>TRBV28|TRBD1|few|15|TRBJ1-1
CASSAPGGAITEAFF
TGTGCCAGCAGTGCACCAGGGGGCGCGATCACTGAAGCTTTCTTT
>TRBV5-1|TRBD1|.|13|TRBJ1-1
CASSSTGVTEAFF
TGCGCCAGCAGCTCAACAGGGGTGACTGAAGCTTTCTTT
>TRBV30|.|.|13|TRBJ1-6
CAWSMQGTSPLHF
TGTGCCTGGAGTATGCAGGGGACTTCACCCCTCCACTTT
>TRBV4-2|TRBD2|.|17|TRBJ2-3
CASSRGGGDRAADTQYF
TGTGCCAGCAGCCGGGGGGGAGGGGACCGCGCGGCCGATACGCAGTATTTT
>TRBV19|.|.|13|TRBJ1-3
CASTETGGNTIYF
TGTGCCAGTACCGAAACGGGAGGAAACACCATATATTTT
>TRBV6-6|.|.|14|TRBJ1-1
CASSYDSSITEAFF
TGTGCCAGCAGTTATGACAGTAGCATTACTGAAGCTTTCTTT
>TRBV7-2|.|.|13|TRBJ1-2
CASSSTRVRSYTF
TGTGCCAGCAGCTCAACCCGGGTGCGAAGCTACACCTTC
>TRBV25-1|TRBD1|once|13|TRBJ1-2
CASSQIKGASYTF
TGTGCCAGCAGTCAAATTAAGGGGGCAAGCTACACCTTC
>TRBV19|TRBD2|.|13|TRBJ2-5
CASSGGYQETQYF
TGTGCCAGTAGCGGGGGGTATCAAGAGACCCAGTACTTC
>TRBV5-4|TRBD1|.|14|TRBJ1-4
CASSSGQGNEKLFF
TGTGCCAGCAGCTCCGGACAGGGTAATGAAAAACTGTTTTTT
>TRBV5-8|TRBD2|.|15|TRBJ2-3
CASSLAGGWTDTQYF
TGTGCCAGCAGCTTGGCGGGGGGGTGGACAGATACGCAGTATTTT
>TRBV4-3|.|few|14|TRBJ2-3
CASSQESGTDTQYF
TGCGCCAGCAGCCAAGAATCGGGAACAGATACGCAGTATTTT
>TRBV13|TRBD1|few|14|TRBJ1-2
CASSYRQGEDGYTF
TGTGCCAGCAGCTATCGACAGGGAGAGGATGGCTACACCTTC
>TRBV5-4|TRBD1|.|14|TRBJ2-7
CASSGPGQGTEQYF
TGTGCCAGCAGCGGGCCGGGACAGGGTACCGAGCAGTACTTC
>TRBV2|.|once|14|TRBJ2-3
CASRAGATTDTQYF
TGTGCCTCTCGAGCAGGGGCAACGACAGATACGCAGTATTTT
>TRBV2|TRBD1|few|13|TRBJ1-2
CASRTGQGNGYTF
TGTGCCAGCAGAACCGGACAGGGGAACGGCTACACCTTC
>TRBV4-2|TRBD1|.|15|TRBJ1-5
CASSQDLRGNQPQHF
TGTGCCAGCAGCCAAGACCTCAGGGGGAATCAGCCCCAGCATTTT
>TRBV5-5|.|.|14|TRBJ1-4
CASSWDIGNEKLFF
TGTGCCAGCAGCTGGGACATAGGGAATGAAAAACTGTTTTTT
>TRBV9|.|few|20|TRBJ1-2
CASSVEAWGQGWHHNYGYTF
TGTGCCAGCAGCGTAGAGGCCTGGGGGCAGGGGTGGCATCATAACTATGGCTACACCTTC